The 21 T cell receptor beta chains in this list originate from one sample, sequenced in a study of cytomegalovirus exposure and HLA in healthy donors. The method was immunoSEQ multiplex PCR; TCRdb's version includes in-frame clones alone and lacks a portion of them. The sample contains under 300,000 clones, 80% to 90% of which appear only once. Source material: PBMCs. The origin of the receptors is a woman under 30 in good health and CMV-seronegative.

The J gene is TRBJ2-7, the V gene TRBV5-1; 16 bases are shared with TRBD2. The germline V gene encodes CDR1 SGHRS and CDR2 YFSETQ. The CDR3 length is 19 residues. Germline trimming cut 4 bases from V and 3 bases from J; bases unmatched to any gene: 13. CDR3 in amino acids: CASSLLPGLAGGHIYEQYF. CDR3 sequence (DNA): TGCGCCAGCAGCCTGCTACCGGGACTAGCGGGAGGGCACATCTACGAGCAGTACTTC.

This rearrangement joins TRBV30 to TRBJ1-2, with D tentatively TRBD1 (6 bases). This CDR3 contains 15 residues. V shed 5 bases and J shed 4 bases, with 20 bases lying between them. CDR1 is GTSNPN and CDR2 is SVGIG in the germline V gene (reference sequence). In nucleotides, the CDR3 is TGTGCCTGGGGAGAGGGAGGGGGGCTCTCCTATGGCTACACCTTC. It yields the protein CAWGEGGGLSYGYTF. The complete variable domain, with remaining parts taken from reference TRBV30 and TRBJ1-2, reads SQTIHQWPATLVQPVGSPLSLECTVEGTSNPNLYWYRQAAGRGLQLLFYSVGIGQISSEVPQNLSASRPQDRQFILSSKKLLLSDSGFYLCAWGEGGGLSYGYTFGSGTRLTVV.

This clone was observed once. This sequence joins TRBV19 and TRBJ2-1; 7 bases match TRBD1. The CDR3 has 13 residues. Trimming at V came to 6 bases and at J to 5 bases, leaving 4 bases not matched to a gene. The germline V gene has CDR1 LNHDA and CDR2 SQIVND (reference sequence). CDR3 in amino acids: CASRRDSNNEQFF. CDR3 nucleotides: TGTGCCAGTAGAAGGGACAGCAACAATGAGCAGTTCTTC. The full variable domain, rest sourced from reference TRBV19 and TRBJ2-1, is DGGITQSPKYLFRKEGQNVTLSCEQNLNHDAMYWYRQDPGQGLRLIYYSQIVNDFQKGDIAEGYSVSREKKESFPLTVTSAQKNPTAFYLCASRRDSNNEQFFGPGTRLTVL.

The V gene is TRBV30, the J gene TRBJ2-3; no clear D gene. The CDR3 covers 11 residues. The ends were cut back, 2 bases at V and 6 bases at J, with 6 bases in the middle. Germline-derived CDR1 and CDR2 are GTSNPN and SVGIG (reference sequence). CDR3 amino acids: CAWSPLDTQYF. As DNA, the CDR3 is TGTGCCTGGAGTCCCTTGGATACGCAGTATTTT.

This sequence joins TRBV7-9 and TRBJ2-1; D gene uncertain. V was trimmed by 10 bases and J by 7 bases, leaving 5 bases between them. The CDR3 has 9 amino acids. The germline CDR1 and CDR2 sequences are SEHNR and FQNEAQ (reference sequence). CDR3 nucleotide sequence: TGTGCCACCATTAATGAGCAGTTCTTC. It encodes CATINEQFF.

In nucleotides, the CDR3 is TGTGCCTGGACTAGCGGGGGCCGACCGTTCTTC. Amino acids: CAWTSGGRPFF. V gene TRBV30 combines with J gene TRBJ2-1, with 10 bases that match TRBD2. Germline V CDR1 and CDR2: GTSNPN, SVGIG (reference sequence). The CDR3 spans 11 residues. Losses at the gene ends were 4 bases for V and 15 bases for J; bases not matched to a gene: 6.

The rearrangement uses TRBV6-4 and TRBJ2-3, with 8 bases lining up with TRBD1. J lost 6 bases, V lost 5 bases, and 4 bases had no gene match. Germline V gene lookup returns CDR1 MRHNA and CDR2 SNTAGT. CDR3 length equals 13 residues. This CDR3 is CASSQGAEDTQYF. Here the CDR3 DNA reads TGTGCCAGCAGTCAGGGGGCGGAGGATACGCAGTATTTT.

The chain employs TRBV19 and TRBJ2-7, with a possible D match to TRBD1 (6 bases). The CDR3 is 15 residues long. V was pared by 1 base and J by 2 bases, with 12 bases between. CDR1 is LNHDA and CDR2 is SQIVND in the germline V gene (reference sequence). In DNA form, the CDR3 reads TGTGCCAGTAGTATAGCTGACAGGTACCCCTACGAGCAGTACTTC. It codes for CASSIADRYPYEQYF.

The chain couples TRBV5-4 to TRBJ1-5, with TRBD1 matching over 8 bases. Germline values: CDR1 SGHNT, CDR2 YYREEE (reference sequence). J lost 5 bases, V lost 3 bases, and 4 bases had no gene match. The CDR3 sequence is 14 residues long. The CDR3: CASSSDRDDQPQHF. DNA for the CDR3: TGTGCCAGCAGCTCGGACAGGGACGATCAGCCCCAGCATTTT.

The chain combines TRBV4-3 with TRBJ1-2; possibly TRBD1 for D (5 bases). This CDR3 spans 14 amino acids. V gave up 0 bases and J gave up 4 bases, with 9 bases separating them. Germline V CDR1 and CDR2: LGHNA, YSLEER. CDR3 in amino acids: CASSQDGQVYGYTF. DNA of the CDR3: TGCGCCAGCAGCCAAGACGGACAAGTCTATGGCTACACCTTC.

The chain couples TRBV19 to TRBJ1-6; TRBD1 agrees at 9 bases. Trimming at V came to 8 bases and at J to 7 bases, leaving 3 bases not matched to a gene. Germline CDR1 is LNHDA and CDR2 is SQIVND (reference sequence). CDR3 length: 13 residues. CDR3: CASRDRENSPLHF. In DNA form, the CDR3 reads TGTGCCAGTCGGGACAGGGAGAATTCACCCCTCCACTTT.

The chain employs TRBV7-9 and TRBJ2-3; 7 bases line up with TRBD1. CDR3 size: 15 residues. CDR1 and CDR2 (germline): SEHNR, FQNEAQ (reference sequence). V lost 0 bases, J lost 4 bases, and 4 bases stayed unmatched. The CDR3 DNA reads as TGTGCCAGCAGCTTAGCAGGGGGCGGTGCAGATACGCAGTATTTT. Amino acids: CASSLAGGGADTQYF.

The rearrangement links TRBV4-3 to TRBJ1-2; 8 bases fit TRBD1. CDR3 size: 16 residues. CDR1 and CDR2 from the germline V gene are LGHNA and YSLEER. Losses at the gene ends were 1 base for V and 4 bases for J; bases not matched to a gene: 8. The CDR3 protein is CASSQGTGSRSYGYTF. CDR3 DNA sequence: TGCGCCAGCAGCCAAGGGACAGGGTCGAGGAGCTATGGCTACACCTTC.

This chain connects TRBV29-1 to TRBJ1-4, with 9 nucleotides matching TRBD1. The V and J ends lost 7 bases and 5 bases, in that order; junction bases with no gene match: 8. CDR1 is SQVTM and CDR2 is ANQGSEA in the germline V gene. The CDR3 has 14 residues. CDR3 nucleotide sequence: TGCAGCGCCGATACAGGGGGCGGAAATGAAAAACTGTTTTTT. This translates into CSADTGGGNEKLFF.

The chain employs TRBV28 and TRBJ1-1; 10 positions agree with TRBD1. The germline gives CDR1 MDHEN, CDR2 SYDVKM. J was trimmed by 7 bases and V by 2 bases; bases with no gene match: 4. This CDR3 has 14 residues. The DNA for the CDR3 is TGTGCCAGCAGTTTACGACAGGGGGCCGGTGAAGCTTTCTTT. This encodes CASSLRQGAGEAFF. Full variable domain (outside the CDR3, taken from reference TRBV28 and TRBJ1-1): DVKVTQSSRYLVKRTGEKVFLECVQDMDHENMFWYRQDPGLGLRLIYFSYDVKMKEKGDIPEGYSVSREKKERFSLILESASTNQTSMYLCASSLRQGAGEAFFGQGTRLTVV.

CDR3 sequence reads: CATSRRIRGEQYF. The CDR3 DNA is TGTGCCACCAGCAGACGCATTAGGGGCGAGCAGTACTTC. The chain employs TRBV15 and TRBJ2-7; D may be TRBD1 (5 bases). This CDR3 has 13 amino acids. V was clipped by 2 bases and J by 6 bases, with 11 bases between them. Germline V gene lookup returns CDR1 LNHNV and CDR2 YYDKDF (reference sequence). The complete variable domain, with remaining parts taken from reference TRBV15 and TRBJ2-7, reads DAMVIQNPRYQVTQFGKPVTLSCSQTLNHNVMYWYQQKSSQAPKLLFHYYDKDFNNEADTPDNFQSRRPNTSFCFLDIRSPGLGDTAMYLCATSRRIRGEQYFGPGTRLTVT.

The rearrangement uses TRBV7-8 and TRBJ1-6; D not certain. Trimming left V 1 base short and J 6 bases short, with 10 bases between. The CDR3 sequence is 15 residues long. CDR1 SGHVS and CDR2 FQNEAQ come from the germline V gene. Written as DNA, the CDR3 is TGTGCCAGCAGCTTAGTATCCGGGGTTAATTCACCCCTCCACTTT. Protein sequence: CASSLVSGVNSPLHF.

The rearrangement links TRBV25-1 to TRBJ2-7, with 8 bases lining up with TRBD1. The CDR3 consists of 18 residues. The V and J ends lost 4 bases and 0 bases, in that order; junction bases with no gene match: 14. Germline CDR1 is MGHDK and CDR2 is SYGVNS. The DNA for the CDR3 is TGTGCCAGCAGTGGTCATCAGGGGGCAGGGCCCATCTCCTACGAGCAGTACTTC. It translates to CASSGHQGAGPISYEQYF.

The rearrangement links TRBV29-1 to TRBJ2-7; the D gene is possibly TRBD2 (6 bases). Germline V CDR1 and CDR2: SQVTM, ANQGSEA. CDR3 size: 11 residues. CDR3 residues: CSGGSVYEQYF. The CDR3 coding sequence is TGCAGTGGGGGGTCCGTCTACGAGCAGTACTTC.

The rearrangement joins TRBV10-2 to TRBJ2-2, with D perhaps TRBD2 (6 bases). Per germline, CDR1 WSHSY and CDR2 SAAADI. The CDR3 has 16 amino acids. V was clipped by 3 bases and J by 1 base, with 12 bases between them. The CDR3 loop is CASSDLPGLNTGELFF. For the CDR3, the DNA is TGCGCCAGCAGTGACCTACCGGGACTGAACACCGGGGAGCTGTTTTTT.

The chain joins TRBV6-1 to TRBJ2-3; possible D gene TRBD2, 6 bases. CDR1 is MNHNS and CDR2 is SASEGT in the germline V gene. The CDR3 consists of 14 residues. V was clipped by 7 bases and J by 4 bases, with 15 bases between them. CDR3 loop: CASTRAGSPDTQYF. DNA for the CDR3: TGTGCCAGCACCAGGGCGGGGTCCCCAGATACGCAGTATTTT.